This T cell receptor beta chain was sequenced for a study of blood T cell repertoires in COVID-19. Germline values: CDR1 SGDLS, CDR2 YYNGEE. CDR3 size: 16 residues. The V gene lost 3 bases and the J gene lost 6 bases, with 20 bases spanning the gap. Some clones are missing from TCRdb's copy, which holds only in-frame ones; the method was immunoSEQ multiplex PCR. The top ten hold 4.2% of the sample, which has about 97,000 clones, 80% to 95% seen once. Sequencing used peripheral blood. The V and J genes are TRBV9 and TRBJ2-3; TRBD1 is a possible D gene (6 bases). The sequence was collected from a man aged 18 to 30 with acute or convalescent COVID-19. CDR3 protein: CASSELQGKGLDTQYF. CDR3 sequence (DNA): TGTGCCAGCAGCGAATTACAGGGCAAGGGTTTGGATACGCAGTATTTT.